This passage covers 2 T cell receptor beta chains from one sample sequenced in a study of cytomegalovirus exposure and HLA in healthy donors. A multiplex PCR was run with 60 Vbeta primers and 13 Jbeta primers. Data came from immunoSEQ multiplex PCR; TCRdb stores just in-frame clones and leaves some out. In the table there are fewer than 150,000 clones, around 72% of which are singletons. The specimen was PBMCs. These receptors were obtained from a human donor in good health.

The V gene is TRBV15, the J gene TRBJ2-6, with D perhaps matching TRBD1 (5 bases). Germline CDR1 LNHNV, CDR2 YYDKDF (reference sequence). CDR3 length: 14 residues. The V end was cut by 2 bases, the J end by 7 bases, with 9 bases between. The CDR3: CATSRMGLANVLTF. The CDR3 bases are TGTGCCACCAGCAGAATGGGGCTTGCCAACGTCCTGACTTTC.

V and J are TRBV6-1 and TRBJ2-3, with 12 nucleotides matching TRBD2. Germline CDR1 reads MNHNS; CDR2 reads SASEGT. With 10 bases clipped from V and 4 bases from J, the junction kept 9 bases outside the gene matches. This CDR3 has 15 residues. The CDR3 nucleotides read TGTGCCAACAATCTAGCGGGGGGGCATTCAGATACGCAGTATTTT. It encodes CANNLAGGHSDTQYF.